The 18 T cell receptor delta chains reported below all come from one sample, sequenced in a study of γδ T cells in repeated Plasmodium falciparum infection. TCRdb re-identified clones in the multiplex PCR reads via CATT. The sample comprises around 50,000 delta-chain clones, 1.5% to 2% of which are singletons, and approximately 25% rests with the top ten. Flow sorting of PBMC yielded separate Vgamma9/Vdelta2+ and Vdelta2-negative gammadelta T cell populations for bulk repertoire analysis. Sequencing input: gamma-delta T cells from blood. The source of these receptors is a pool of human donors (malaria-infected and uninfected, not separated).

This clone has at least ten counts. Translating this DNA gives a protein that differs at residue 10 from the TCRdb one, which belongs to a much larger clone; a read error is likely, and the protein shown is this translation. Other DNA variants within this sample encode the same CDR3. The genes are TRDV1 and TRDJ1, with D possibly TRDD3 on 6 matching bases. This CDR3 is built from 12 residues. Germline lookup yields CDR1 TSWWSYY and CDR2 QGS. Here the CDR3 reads CALGMGADKPIF. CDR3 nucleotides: TGTGCTCTTGGGATGGGGGCCGATAAACCCATCTTT.

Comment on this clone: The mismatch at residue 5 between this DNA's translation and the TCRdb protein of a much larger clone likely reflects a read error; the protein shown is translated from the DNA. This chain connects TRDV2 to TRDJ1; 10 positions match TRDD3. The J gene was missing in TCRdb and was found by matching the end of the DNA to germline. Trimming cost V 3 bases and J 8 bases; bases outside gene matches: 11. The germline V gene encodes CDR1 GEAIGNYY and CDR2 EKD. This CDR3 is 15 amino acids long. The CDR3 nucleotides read TGTGCCTGTGACTCGAGAGTACTGGGGGATGACAAACTCATCTTT. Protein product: CACDSRVLGDDKLIF.

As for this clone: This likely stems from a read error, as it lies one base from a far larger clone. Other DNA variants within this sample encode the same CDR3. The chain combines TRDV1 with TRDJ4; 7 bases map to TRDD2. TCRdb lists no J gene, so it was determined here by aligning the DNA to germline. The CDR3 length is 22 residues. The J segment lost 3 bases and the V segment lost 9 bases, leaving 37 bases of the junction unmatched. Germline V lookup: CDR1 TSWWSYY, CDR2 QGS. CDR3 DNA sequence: TGTGCTCTGCTCCCTGTCCCATTCCTACGATTCTCTAACGCCAGGTCCCCAGGACCCCTGATCTTT. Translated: CALLPVPFLRFSNARSPGPLIF.

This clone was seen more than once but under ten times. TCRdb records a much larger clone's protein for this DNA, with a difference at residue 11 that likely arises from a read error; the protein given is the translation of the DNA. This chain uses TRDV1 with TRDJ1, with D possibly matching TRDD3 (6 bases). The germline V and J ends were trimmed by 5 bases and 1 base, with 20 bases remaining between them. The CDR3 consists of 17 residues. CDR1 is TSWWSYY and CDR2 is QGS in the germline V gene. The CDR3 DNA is TGTGCTCTTGGGCCCCCGGGGGACCTACCGTGCACCGATAAACTCATCTTT. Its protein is CALGPPGDLPCTDKLIF.

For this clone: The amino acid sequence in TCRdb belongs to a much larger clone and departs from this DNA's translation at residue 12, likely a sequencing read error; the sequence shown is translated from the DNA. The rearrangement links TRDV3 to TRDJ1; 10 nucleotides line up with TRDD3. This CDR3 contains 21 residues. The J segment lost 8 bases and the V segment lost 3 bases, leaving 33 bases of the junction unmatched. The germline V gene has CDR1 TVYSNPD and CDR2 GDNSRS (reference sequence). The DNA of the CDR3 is TGTGCCTTCCAAACTCCCTTCCTCTTCCTTTCGCTTTGGGGGATACTAGGGAAACTCATCTTT. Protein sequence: CAFQTPFLFLSLWGILGKLIF.

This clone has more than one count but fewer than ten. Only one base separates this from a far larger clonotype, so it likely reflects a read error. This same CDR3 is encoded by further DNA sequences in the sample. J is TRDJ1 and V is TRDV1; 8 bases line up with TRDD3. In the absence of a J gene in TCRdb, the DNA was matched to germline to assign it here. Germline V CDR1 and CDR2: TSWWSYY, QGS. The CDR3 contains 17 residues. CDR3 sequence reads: CALGEHDWGLNTDKLIF. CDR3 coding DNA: TGTGCTCTCGGGGAACATGACTGGGGGCTGAACACCGATAAACTCATCTTT.

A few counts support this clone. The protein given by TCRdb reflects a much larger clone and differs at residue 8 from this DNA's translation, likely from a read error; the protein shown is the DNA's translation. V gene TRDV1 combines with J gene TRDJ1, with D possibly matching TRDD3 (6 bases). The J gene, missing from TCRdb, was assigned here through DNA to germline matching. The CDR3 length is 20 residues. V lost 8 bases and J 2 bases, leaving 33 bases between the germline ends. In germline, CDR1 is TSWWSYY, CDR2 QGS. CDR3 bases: TGTGCTCTTCCACACCAACATAGTTCCCCTGCTACTGGGTGGACCGATAAACTCATCTTT. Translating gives CALPHQHSSPATGWTDKLIF.

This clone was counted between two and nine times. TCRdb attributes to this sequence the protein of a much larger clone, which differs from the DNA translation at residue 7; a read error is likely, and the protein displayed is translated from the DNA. CDR3 in DNA: TGTGCCTTTACCCCAGTACCGGGGGATACGGAGATGACCGATAAACTCATCTTT. This translates into CAFTPVPGDTEMTDKLIF. The chain carries TRDV3 and TRDJ1; 10 bases map to TRDD3. The J gene is not listed in TCRdb, so it was assigned here from a DNA match to germline. The CDR3 consists of 18 residues. Germline V lookup: CDR1 TVYSNPD, CDR2 GDNSRS (reference sequence). The V gene end was trimmed by 1 base and the J gene end by 2 bases; junction bases not matched to a gene: 16.

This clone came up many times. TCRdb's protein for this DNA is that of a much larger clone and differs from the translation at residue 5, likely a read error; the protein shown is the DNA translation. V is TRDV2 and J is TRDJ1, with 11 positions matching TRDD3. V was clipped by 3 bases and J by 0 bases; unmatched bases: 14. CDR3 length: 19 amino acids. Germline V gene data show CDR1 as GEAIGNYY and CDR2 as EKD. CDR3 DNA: TGTGCCTGTGACGCCGTTTCTGGGGGATACTCCGGGTACACCGATAAACTCATCTTT. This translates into CACDAVSGGYSGYTDKLIF.

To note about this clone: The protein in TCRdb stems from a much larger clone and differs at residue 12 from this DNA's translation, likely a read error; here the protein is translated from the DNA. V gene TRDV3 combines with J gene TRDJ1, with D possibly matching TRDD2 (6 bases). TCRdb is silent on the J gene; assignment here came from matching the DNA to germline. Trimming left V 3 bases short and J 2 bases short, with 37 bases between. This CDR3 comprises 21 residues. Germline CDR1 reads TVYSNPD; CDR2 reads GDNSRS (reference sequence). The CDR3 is CAFPRGLPRNWWIVATDKLIF. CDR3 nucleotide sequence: TGTGCCTTCCCGCGGGGCCTTCCCCGAAACTGGTGGATAGTAGCGACCGATAAACTCATCTTT.

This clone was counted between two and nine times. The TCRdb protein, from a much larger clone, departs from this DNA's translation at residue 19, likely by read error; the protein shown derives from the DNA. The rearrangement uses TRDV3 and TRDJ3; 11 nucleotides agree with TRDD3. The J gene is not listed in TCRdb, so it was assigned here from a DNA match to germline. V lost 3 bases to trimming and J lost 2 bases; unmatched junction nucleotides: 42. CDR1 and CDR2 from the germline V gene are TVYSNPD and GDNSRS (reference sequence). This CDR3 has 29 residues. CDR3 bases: TGTGCCTTCCCCGTGCCTTCCTACCCCAGATCCGCCAATTACTGGGGGATAATCATCGGGGCCTGGGACACCCGACAGATGTTTTTC. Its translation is CAFPVPSYPRSANYWGIIIGAWDTRQMFF. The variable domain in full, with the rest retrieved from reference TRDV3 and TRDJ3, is CDKVTQSSPDQTVASGSEVVLLCTYDTVYSNPDLFWYRIRPDYSFQFVFYGDNSRSEGADFTQGRFSVKHILTQKAFHLVISPVRTEDSATYYCAFPVPSYPRSANYWGIIIGAWDTRQMFFGTGIKLFVEP.

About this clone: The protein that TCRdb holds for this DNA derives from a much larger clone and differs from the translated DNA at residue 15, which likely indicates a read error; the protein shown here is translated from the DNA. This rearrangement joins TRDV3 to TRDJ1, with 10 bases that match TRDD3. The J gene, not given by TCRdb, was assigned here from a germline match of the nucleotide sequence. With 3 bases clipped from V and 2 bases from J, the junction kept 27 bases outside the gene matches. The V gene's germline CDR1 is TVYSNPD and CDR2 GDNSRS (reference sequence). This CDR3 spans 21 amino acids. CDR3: CALAWPSSPYWGILLTDKLIF. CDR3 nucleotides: TGTGCCTTAGCTTGGCCTTCCTCCCCGTACTGGGGGATCCTTCTTACCGATAAACTCATCTTT.

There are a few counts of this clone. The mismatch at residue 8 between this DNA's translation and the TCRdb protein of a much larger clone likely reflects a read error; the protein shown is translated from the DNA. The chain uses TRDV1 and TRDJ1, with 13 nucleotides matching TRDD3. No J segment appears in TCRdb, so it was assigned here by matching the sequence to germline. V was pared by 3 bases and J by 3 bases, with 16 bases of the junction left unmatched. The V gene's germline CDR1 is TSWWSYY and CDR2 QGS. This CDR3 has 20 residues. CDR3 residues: CALGDAFLYWGIRGADKLIF. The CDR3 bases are TGTGCTCTTGGGGACGCATTCCTTTACTGGGGGATACGGGGGGCCGATAAACTCATCTTT.

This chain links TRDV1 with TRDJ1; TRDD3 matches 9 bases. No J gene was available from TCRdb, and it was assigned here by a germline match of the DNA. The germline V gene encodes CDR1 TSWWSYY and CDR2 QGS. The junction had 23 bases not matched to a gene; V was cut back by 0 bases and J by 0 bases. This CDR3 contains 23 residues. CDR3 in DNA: TGTGCTCTTGGGGAACTAAGGGACCTTCCTTCCCACTGGGGGACCTCGTACACCGATAAACTCATCTTT. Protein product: CALGELRDLPSHWGTSYTDKLIF.

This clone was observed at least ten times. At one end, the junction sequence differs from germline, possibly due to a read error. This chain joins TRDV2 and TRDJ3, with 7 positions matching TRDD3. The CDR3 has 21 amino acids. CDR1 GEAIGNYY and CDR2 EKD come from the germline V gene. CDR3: CACDTGSLGVYSSWDTRQTFF. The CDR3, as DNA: TGTGCCTGTGACACCGGTAGCCTGGGGGTATACAGCTCCTGGGACACCCGACAGACGTTTTTC.

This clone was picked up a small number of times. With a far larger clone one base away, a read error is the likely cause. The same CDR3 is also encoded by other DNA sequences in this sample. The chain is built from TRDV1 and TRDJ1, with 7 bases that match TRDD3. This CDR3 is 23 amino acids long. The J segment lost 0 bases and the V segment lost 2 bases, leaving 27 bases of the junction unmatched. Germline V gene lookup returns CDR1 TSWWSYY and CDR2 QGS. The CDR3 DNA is TGTGCTCTTGGGGAAAAGCACCACCCCTACTTAACTGGGGATCCATACCACACCGATAAACTCATCTTT. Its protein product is CALGEKHHPYLTGDPYHTDKLIF.

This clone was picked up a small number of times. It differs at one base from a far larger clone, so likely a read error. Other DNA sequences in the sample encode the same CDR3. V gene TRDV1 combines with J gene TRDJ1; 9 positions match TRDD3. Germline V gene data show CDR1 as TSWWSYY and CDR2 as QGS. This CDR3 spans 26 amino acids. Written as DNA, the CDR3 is TGTGCTCTTGGGGAATCACGGCCTTCCTTATCCGACTGGGGGACTCCTTTTTACATTTTGACCGATAAACTCATCTTC. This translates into CALGESRPSLSDWGTPFYILTDKLIF.

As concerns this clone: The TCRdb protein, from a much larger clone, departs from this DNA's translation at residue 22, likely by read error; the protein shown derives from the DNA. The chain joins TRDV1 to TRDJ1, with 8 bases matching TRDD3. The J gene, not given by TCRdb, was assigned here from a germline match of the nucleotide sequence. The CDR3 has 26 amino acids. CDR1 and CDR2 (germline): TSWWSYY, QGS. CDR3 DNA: TGTGCTCTTGCGGAACATGAGGTCCTATCTAGTACTGGGGGTGTTATTGGATTCAAGCCCACCGAGAAACTCATCTTT. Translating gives CALAEHEVLSSTGGVIGFKPTEKLIF.